The clone carrying this TCR beta chain has just a few counts. Its target is unknown. Germline V gives CDR1 SGHVS, CDR2 FNYEAQ. The CDR3 runs to 15 residues. The V segment lost 3 bases and the J segment 8 bases; nucleotides outside the gene matches: 11. TCRdb reprocessed the 5' RACE reads with MiXCR, giving one entry per CDR3 protein. This table has approximately 230,000 distinct CDR3 sequences, 5.5% to 7.5% appearing once. In every case, the donor was a healthy Caucasian. The sample belongs to a study of identical twins. Study conclusions and caveats: Researchers reported excess low generation probability among twin-shared out-of-frame alpha sequences.

This same sample was also part of a study on T cells expressing NK-cell markers. From that second work: It was from sorted CD3+CD56+NKG2C+, CD3+CD56+NKG2C- and CD3+CD56-NKG2C+ T cells that TCR beta repertoires came. The sorts in several experiments were restricted to alpha-beta TCR T cells by an anti-gamma-delta TCR antibody.

The source material was CD8+ T cells sorted from blood. The sequence came from a woman aged 18 to 35 in good health. The J gene is TRBJ1-2, the V gene TRBV7-6; the match to TRBD1 covers 8 bases. CDR3 protein: CASSFTRQGTGGYTF. The CDR3 DNA reads TGTGCCAGCAGCTTTACACGACAGGGGACGGGGGGCTACACCTTC.